Below are 17 T cell receptor beta chains sequenced from a single sample in a study of blood T cell repertoires in COVID-19. Assay: immunoSEQ multiplex PCR; the TCRdb copy retains only in-frame clones and omits some. The sample shows about 220,000 clones, around four fifths of them seen only once. Sequenced material: peripheral blood. Receptors were obtained from a man aged 30 to 39 with active or convalescent COVID-19.

This clone was counted only a few times. This chain joins TRBV6-2 or TRBV6-3 and TRBJ1-2, with a possible D match to TRBD1 (5 bases). The germline V gene has CDR1 MNHEY and CDR2 SVGEGT. V was clipped by 6 bases and J by 4 bases, with 12 bases between them. This CDR3 is 13 amino acids long. The CDR3 loop reads CASSPTGIYGYTF. CDR3 nucleotide sequence: TGTGCCAGCAGCCCTACAGGAATCTATGGCTACACCTTC.

This chain links TRBV9 with TRBJ1-6; the D gene is possibly TRBD1 (6 bases). This CDR3 is 17 amino acids long. The ends were cut back, 0 bases at V and 9 bases at J, with 19 bases in the middle. Germline-derived CDR1 and CDR2 are SGDLS and YYNGEE. The CDR3 region has the DNA TGTGCCAGCAGCGTAGACCCCGGGGGGGCCAGGGGTTCACCCCTCCACTTT. It yields the protein CASSVDPGGARGSPLHF.

This chain uses TRBV5-1 with TRBJ1-2; no definite D call. The CDR3 contains 12 residues. Germline values: CDR1 SGHRS, CDR2 YFSETQ. Trimming took off 3 bases at V and 0 bases at J, with 3 bases between the two ends. This CDR3 reads CASSSTNYGYTF. The CDR3 DNA is TGCGCCAGCAGCTCCACTAACTATGGCTACACCTTC.

The chain joins TRBV29-1 to TRBJ1-2; D is unclear. The germline CDR1 and CDR2 sequences are SQVTM and ANQGSEA. The V and J ends lost 7 bases and 5 bases respectively, with 14 bases between them. This CDR3 has 12 residues. This CDR3 reads CSAMGLDYGYTF. DNA of the CDR3: TGCAGCGCCATGGGCCTGGATTATGGCTACACCTTC.

There are a few counts of this clone. The rearrangement uses TRBV27 and TRBJ1-2; D is unclear. Trimming took off 2 bases at V and 8 bases at J, with 18 bases between the two ends. Germline loops: CDR1 MNHEY, CDR2 SMNVEV (reference sequence). The CDR3 sequence is 15 residues long. CDR3: CASSLRGSPPRGYTF. For the CDR3, the DNA is TGTGCCAGCAGTTTACGCGGCAGCCCCCCTCGGGGCTACACCTTC.

J is TRBJ2-7 and V is TRBV6-5; the match to TRBD1 covers 8 bases. V dropped 5 bases and J dropped 2; count of bases not matched to a gene: 5. CDR3 length equals 14 residues. The germline V gene has CDR1 MNHEY and CDR2 SVGAGI. The CDR3 sequence: CASSPTGVTYEQYF. The CDR3 nucleotides read TGTGCCAGCAGTCCGACAGGGGTTACCTACGAGCAGTACTTC.

The chain joins TRBV5-6 to TRBJ2-7, with D perhaps TRBD1 (6 bases). Between the trimmed V and J ends, which lost 4 bases and 6 bases, there was a span of 17 bases. CDR1 and CDR2 (germline): SGHDT, YYEEEE. There are 14 residues in the CDR3. In DNA, the CDR3 is TGTGCCAGCAGCCCAGGAAACAGGGCCCTCGAGCAGTACTTC. Residues: CASSPGNRALEQYF.

The genes are TRBV7-3 and TRBJ1-3; D gene uncertain. The CDR3 consists of 13 residues. Germline CDR1 is SGHTA and CDR2 is FQGTGA. V was cut by 5 bases and J by 2 bases, with 7 bases left in between. DNA for the CDR3: TGTGCCAGCAGCGTGGCCCCTGGAAACACCATATATTTT. As protein: CASSVAPGNTIYF. The whole variable domain, remainder taken from reference TRBV7-3 and TRBJ1-3, is GAGVSQTPSNKVTEKGKYVELRCDPISGHTALYWYRQSLGQGPEFLIYFQGTGAADDSGLPNDRFFAVRPEGSVSTLKIQRTERGDSAVYLCASSVAPGNTIYFGEGSWLTVV.

The chain recombines TRBV7-8 with TRBJ2-1, with 11 bases that match TRBD2. Unmatched junction bases numbered 10, after V lost 5 bases and J lost 1 base. Germline V gene lookup returns CDR1 SGHVS and CDR2 FQNEAQ. The CDR3 sequence is 18 residues long. The CDR3 nucleotides are TGTGCCAGCAGCCCAGACGGTAGCGGGGGGGCATCCTACAATGAGCAGTTCTTC. Translation: CASSPDGSGGASYNEQFF.

The sample holds a few counts of this clone. The chain carries TRBV28 and TRBJ1-1; D may be TRBD1 (6 bases). The CDR3 totals 16 residues. The ends were cut back, 3 bases at V and 4 bases at J, with 18 bases in the middle. Germline-derived CDR1 and CDR2 are MDHEN and SYDVKM. The CDR3 nucleotides are TGTGCCAGCAGTTTGGCGACAGGTACAAGGGTCACTGAAGCTTTCTTT. Protein: CASSLATGTRVTEAFF.

This sequence joins TRBV5-8 and TRBJ1-5, with TRBD1 matching over 10 bases. Germline V CDR1 and CDR2: SGHTS, YDEGEE. After removal of 4 bases from V and 0 bases from J, the junction contained 7 bases not matched to a gene. This CDR3 region has 17 residues. The CDR3 reads CASSTRDRGNSNQPQHF. Written as DNA, the CDR3 is TGTGCCAGCAGCACCCGGGACAGGGGAAATAGCAATCAGCCCCAGCATTTT.

The chain links TRBV5-1 to TRBJ2-7, with 10 nucleotides matching TRBD2. There are 14 residues in the CDR3. Germline CDR1 is SGHRS and CDR2 is YFSETQ. J was trimmed by 4 bases and V by 5 bases; bases with no gene match: 6. CDR3 bases: TGCGCCAGCAGACTGACTAGCGGGCCTTACGAGCAGTACTTC. Translation: CASRLTSGPYEQYF.

This clone has a single count. V is TRBV5-1 and J is TRBJ1-1; TRBD1 matches 8 bases. Germline V gene data show CDR1 as SGHRS and CDR2 as YFSETQ. This CDR3 spans 13 amino acids. V gave up 0 bases and J gave up 11 bases; unmatched junction bases: 6. CDR3: CASSLEGQADAFF. The CDR3 DNA reads TGCGCCAGCAGCTTGGAGGGACAGGCGGACGCTTTCTTT. The whole variable domain, filled in from reference TRBV5-1 and TRBJ1-1, reads KAGVTQTPRYLIKTRGQQVTLSCSPISGHRSVSWYQQTPGQGLQFLFEYFSETQRNKGNFPGRFSGRQFSNSRSEMNVSTLELGDSALYLCASSLEGQADAFFGQGTRLTVV.

This clone was counted ten times or more. The chain employs TRBV7-2 and TRBJ2-6; possible D gene TRBD2, 6 bases. Germline-derived CDR1 and CDR2 are SGHTA and FQGNSA. V was clipped by 8 bases and J by 2 bases, with 7 bases between them. This CDR3 is built from 13 residues. CDR3 in DNA: TGTGCCAGCGGGACTGCTGGGGCCAACGTCCTGACTTTC. Its protein is CASGTAGANVLTF.

V is TRBV5-1 and J is TRBJ2-3; no clear D. The CDR3 extends over 14 amino acids. Germline V gene data show CDR1 as SGHRS and CDR2 as YFSETQ. The V end was cut by 1 base, the J end by 0 bases, with 6 bases between. The CDR3 bases are TGCGCCAGCAGCTTGTACAGTAGCACAGATACGCAGTATTTT. This encodes CASSLYSSTDTQYF.

For this clone: Other DNA sequences of this sample code for an identical CDR3. The V gene is TRBV28, the J gene TRBJ1-4; D possibly corresponds to TRBD1 (5 bases). The CDR3 is made up of 13 amino acids. CDR1 is MDHEN, CDR2 SYDVKM, per germline. Trimming stripped 3 bases from V and 7 bases from J, with 9 bases between. The CDR3 protein is CASSLTGGEKLFF. The CDR3 DNA reads as TGTGCCAGCAGTTTGACGGGGGGTGAAAAACTGTTTTTT.

The chain carries TRBV19 and TRBJ1-1; 7 bases align to TRBD1. Germline assignment: CDR1 LNHDA and CDR2 SQIVND (reference sequence). The V segment lost 0 bases and the J segment 10 bases; nucleotides outside the gene matches: 5. The CDR3 is made up of 13 amino acids. The CDR3, as DNA: TGTGCCAGTAGTATAGAAAGGGGGCGGGCAGCTTTCTTT. Its translation is CASSIERGRAAFF. Looking up the rest from reference TRBV19 and TRBJ1-1 gives the full variable domain: DGGITQSPKYLFRKEGQNVTLSCEQNLNHDAMYWYRQDPGQGLRLIYYSQIVNDFQKGDIAEGYSVSREKKESFPLTVTSAQKNPTAFYLCASSIERGRAAFFGQGTRLTVV.